A single sample is the source of the 7 T cell receptor beta chains below, sequenced in a study of blood T cell repertoires in COVID-19. The protocol was immunoSEQ multiplex PCR, while the TCRdb copy is restricted to in-frame clones and leaves out a portion. The table has about 180,000 clones, 70% to 90% seen once. Specimen: peripheral blood. These receptor sequences come from a man aged 18 to 29 who had recovered from COVID-19.

J is TRBJ2-7 and V is TRBV5-3; D possibly corresponds to TRBD2 (5 bases). TRBV5-3 is flagged as an ORF with uncertain function. This CDR3 comprises 11 residues. V lost 3 bases and J lost 7, with 8 bases in between. In DNA form, the CDR3 reads TGTGCCAGAAGCTCCACGGGGGAGCAGTACTTC. Its protein is CARSSTGEQYF.

The table lists this clone with a count of one. The J gene is TRBJ2-5, the V gene TRBV7-2, with unresolved D. V lost 0 bases and J lost 5, with 4 bases in between. The CDR3 sequence is 12 residues long. Germline V gene data show CDR1 as SGHTA and CDR2 as FQGNSA. CDR3 in amino acids: CASSLARETQYF. In DNA, the CDR3 is TGTGCCAGCAGCTTAGCCCGTGAGACCCAGTACTTC.

The rearrangement uses TRBV4-3 and TRBJ1-3; 7 nucleotides align to TRBD1. This CDR3 is built from 15 residues. V shed 7 bases, J shed 4 bases, and the junction held 10 bases outside the gene matches. Looked up from germline, CDR1 is LGHNA and CDR2 is YSLEER. This chain's CDR3 is CASNPDRARGNTIYF. For the CDR3, the DNA is TGCGCCAGCAACCCAGACAGGGCCAGGGGAAACACCATATATTTT.

This clone was seen more than once but under ten times. The rearrangement joins TRBV9 to TRBJ1-6; D gene uncertain. The CDR3 has 14 residues. Germline assignment: CDR1 SGDLS and CDR2 YYNGEE. V was trimmed by 3 bases and J by 3 bases, leaving 7 bases between them. The CDR3 nucleotides are TGTGCCAGCAGCGCCACAGACTATAATTCACCCCTCCACTTT. As protein: CASSATDYNSPLHF.

This clone was observed once. CDR3 nucleotides: TGTGCCAGCACCCCCAGACTTCAAGAGACCCAGTACTTC. It yields the protein CASTPRLQETQYF. The rearrangement links TRBV2 to TRBJ2-5; D unclear. CDR1 is SNHLY, CDR2 FYNNEI, per germline. The germline V and J ends were trimmed by 7 bases and 2 bases, with 11 bases remaining between them. This CDR3 is 13 amino acids long.

The V and J genes are TRBV4-3 and TRBJ2-7; TRBD1 matches at 11 bases. The germline V gene has CDR1 LGHNA and CDR2 YSLEER. The V gene end was trimmed by 1 base and the J gene end by 7 bases; junction bases not matched to a gene: 6. The CDR3 consists of 15 residues. CDR3 protein: CASSQGRTGGWEQYF. Here the CDR3 DNA reads TGCGCCAGCAGCCAAGGGCGGACAGGGGGCTGGGAGCAGTACTTC.

Of note for this clone: An end of the junction differs from the germline gene, which may be a read error. The chain uses TRBV14 and TRBJ2-1; 8 bases agree with TRBD2. Germline CDR1 SGHDN, CDR2 FVKESK. The length of the CDR3 is 11 residues. CDR3 sequence reads: CASRGGTRVVF. CDR3 DNA: TGTGCCAGCAGAGGCGGGACTAGGGTGGTCTTC.